The 31 T cell receptor beta chains below were found in one sample sequenced in a study of early T cells in non-severe SARS-CoV-2 infection. Via MiXCR, TCRdb re-called the 5' RACE reads, giving one row per CDR3 protein. Seen here are 85,000 to 90,000 distinct CDR3 sequences, roughly 14% observed once, and the top ten hold 0.58%. Sequencing was carried out using whole blood. These receptors were obtained from an adult who was a healthcare worker with PCR-confirmed SARS-CoV-2 infection or an uninfected control (not recorded which).

This chain joins TRBV7-9 and TRBJ2-1; 10 nucleotides agree with TRBD2. Germline CDR1 reads SEHNR; CDR2 reads FQNEAQ (reference sequence). CDR3 length equals 16 residues. J gave up 3 bases and V 1 base, and 3 bases lay outside the gene matches. CDR3 sequence (DNA): TGTGCCAGCAGCTTAGAGGCTAGCGGGGGCTACAATGAGCAGTTCTTC. It is translated as CASSLEASGGYNEQFF.

This clonotype has more than one count but fewer than ten. The V gene is TRBV12-3 or TRBV12-4, the J gene TRBJ1-2; D gene ambiguous. The CDR3 length is 12 residues. The V and J ends lost 3 bases and 4 bases respectively, with 6 bases between them. The CDR3 spells CASSFEVYGYTF. The CDR3 DNA follows: TGTGCCAGCAGTTTCGAAGTCTATGGCTACACCTTC.

J is TRBJ2-1 and V is TRBV5-1, with 8 bases lining up with TRBD2. There are 14 residues in the CDR3. V lost 5 bases, J lost 0 bases, and 1 base stayed unmatched. Germline CDR1 SGHRS, CDR2 YFSETQ. The CDR3 sequence is CASSRGGSYNEQFF. The DNA for the CDR3 is TGCGCCAGCAGTCGGGGGGGCTCCTACAATGAGCAGTTCTTC.

Comment on this clonotype: A much larger clonotype is one base distant, so this may be a read error. The rearrangement uses TRBV2 and TRBJ2-4; 8 nucleotides agree with TRBD2. CDR3 length: 15 amino acids. Germline V gene sequence: CDR1 SNHLY, CDR2 FYNNEI. With V trimmed by 8 bases and J by 10 bases, 16 bases remained unmatched. CDR3 sequence reads: CASGAGRDRGFIQYF. The CDR3 DNA is TGTGCCAGCGGAGCCGGGAGGGATCGAGGATTTATTCAGTACTTC. Full variable domain (rest looked up from reference TRBV2 and TRBJ2-4): EPEVTQTPSHQVTQMGQEVILRCVPISNHLYFYWYRQILGQKVEFLVSFYNNEISEKSEIFDDQFSVERPDGSNFTLKIRSTKLEDSAMYFCASGAGRDRGFIQYFGAGTRLSVL.

In DNA, the CDR3 is TGTGCCATCAGTGTGGCTGGGAATACGCAGTATTTT. This sequence encodes CAISVAGNTQYF. The V call is TRBV10-3, the J call TRBJ2-3, with D hard to call. The CDR3 covers 12 residues. Germline values: CDR1 ENHRY, CDR2 SYGVKD. The ends were cut back, 4 bases at V and 7 bases at J, with 9 bases in the middle.

This clonotype was observed a few times. The chain uses TRBV18 and TRBJ1-4; D is possibly TRBD1 (6 bases). This CDR3 contains 16 residues. Germline-derived CDR1 and CDR2 are KGHSH and LQKENI. V shed 1 base and J shed 4 bases, with 13 bases lying between them. For the CDR3, the DNA is TGTGCCAGCTCACCACTCGCAGGGGACTATAATGAAAAACTGTTTTTT. This sequence encodes CASSPLAGDYNEKLFF.

A note on this clonotype: A clone one base away is much larger, so this may be a read error. CDR3 nucleotide sequence: TGTGCCAGCAGTTTGGGCCTACTAGCGGTCTGGCTTCCAGATACGAAGTATTTT. As protein: CASSLGLLAVWLPDTKYF. This rearrangement joins TRBV28 to TRBJ2-3; 8 bases match TRBD2. This CDR3 contains 18 residues. The germline V gene has CDR1 MDHEN and CDR2 SYDVKM. Variable domain in full (rest from reference TRBV28 and TRBJ2-3): DVKVTQSSRYLVKRTGEKVFLECVQDMDHENMFWYRQDPGLGLRLIYFSYDVKMKEKGDIPEGYSVSREKKERFSLILESASTNQTSMYLCASSLGLLAVWLPDTKYFGPGTRLTVL.

This clonotype occurred a few times. Written as DNA, the CDR3 is TGTGCCAGCAGCGTATACGGAGGTAACAATCAGCCCCAGCATTTT. It specifies CASSVYGGNNQPQHF. This chain uses TRBV9 with TRBJ1-5; D gene uncertain. This CDR3 has 15 amino acids. Deletions cut 1 base from V and 3 bases from J, with 11 bases between. In germline, CDR1 is SGDLS, CDR2 YYNGEE.

V gene TRBV5-1 combines with J gene TRBJ2-2; D gene ambiguous. CDR3 length: 16 residues. The germline CDR1 and CDR2 sequences are SGHRS and YFSETQ. With 4 bases removed from V and 6 bases from J, the gap between germline ends came to 19 bases. Here the CDR3 reads CASSPRSAWDSGELFF. The CDR3, as DNA: TGCGCCAGCAGCCCTCGGTCGGCTTGGGATTCCGGGGAGCTGTTTTTT.

This clonotype has only a few counts. V is TRBV10-2 and J is TRBJ2-3; 7 nucleotides agree with TRBD2. The CDR3 covers 16 residues. After removal of 2 bases from V and 3 bases from J, the junction contained 8 bases not matched to a gene. Germline V gene lookup returns CDR1 WSHSY and CDR2 SAAADI. The CDR3 reads CASSEGPGGRTDTQYF. The CDR3 bases are TGCGCCAGCAGTGAGGGGCCCGGGGGGAGGACAGATACGCAGTATTTT.

This clonotype was picked up many times. CDR3 sequence: CASSTGGQTYEQYV. The CDR3 DNA is TGTGCCAGCAGCACAGGGGGCCAAACCTACGAGCAGTACGTC. The chain is built from TRBV28 and TRBJ2-7; TRBD1 agrees at 9 bases. The germline CDR1 and CDR2 sequences are MDHEN and SYDVKM. The CDR3 totals 14 residues. V dropped 6 bases and J dropped 2; count of bases not matched to a gene: 5.

This clonotype was recorded at least ten times. The junction and the germline gene differ at one end; a read error may be behind it. This chain joins TRBV14 and TRBJ1-1; TRBD1 might be the D (5 bases). Germline lookup yields CDR1 SGHDN and CDR2 FVKESK. This CDR3 is built from 12 residues. Here the CDR3 DNA reads TGTGCCAGCCGCCACGGGGGCACTGAAGCTTTCTTT. Its translation: CASRHGGTEAFF. Drawing the rest from reference TRBV14 and TRBJ1-1, the complete variable domain is EAGVTQFPSHSVIEKGQTVTLRCDPISGHDNLYWYRRVMGKEIKFLLHFVKESKQDESGMPNNRFLAERTGGTYSTLKVQPAELEDSGVYFCASRHGGTEAFFGQGTRLTVV.

In its sample, this clonotype was seen a few times. The junction and the germline gene differ at one end; a read error may be behind it. The chain recombines TRBV7-3 with TRBJ2-6, with 8 bases that match TRBD1. Germline V gene lookup returns CDR1 SGHTA and CDR2 FQGTGA. This CDR3 comprises 16 residues. CDR3 residues: CASSLTGGTGANVLTF. The CDR3 DNA reads TGTGCCAGCAGCCTAACAGGGGGTACTGGGGCCAACGTCCTGACTTTC.

This clonotype turned up a few times. This chain uses TRBV7-9 with TRBJ1-5; D is ambiguous. Trimming cost V 1 base and J 5 bases, with 12 bases left between them. The germline V gene encodes CDR1 SEHNR and CDR2 FQNEAQ (reference sequence). This CDR3 is 15 amino acids long. CDR3 region: CASSLGPRWDQPQHF. The CDR3, as DNA: TGTGCCAGCAGCTTAGGCCCCCGGTGGGATCAGCCCCAGCATTTT.

V gene TRBV3-1 combines with J gene TRBJ1-5; D is ambiguous. V lost 0 bases to trimming and J lost 2 bases, with 11 bases between them. CDR1 and CDR2 from the germline V gene are LGHDT and YNNKEL (reference sequence). This CDR3 contains 16 residues. The CDR3: CASSQEPPGGNQPQHF. The DNA of the CDR3 is TGTGCCAGCAGCCAAGAACCCCCCGGGGGCAATCAGCCCCAGCATTTT.

In its sample, this clonotype was seen many times. This chain uses TRBV20-1 with TRBJ2-5, with a tentative D call TRBD1 (6 bases). The germline V and J ends were trimmed by 7 bases and 1 base, with 10 bases remaining between them. From germline, CDR1 is DFQATT and CDR2 SNEGSKA (reference sequence). CDR3 length: 12 amino acids. This chain's CDR3 is CSGTTGQETQYF. CDR3 in DNA: TGCAGTGGTACGACAGGCCAAGAGACCCAGTACTTC.

The V gene is TRBV5-1, the J gene TRBJ1-1; D remains unclear. Trimming removed 1 base at V and 0 bases at J, with 7 bases between. Per germline, CDR1 SGHRS and CDR2 YFSETQ. This CDR3 is built from 14 residues. CDR3 loop: CASSLQLMNTEAFF. The CDR3 DNA reads as TGCGCCAGCAGCTTGCAGCTTATGAACACTGAAGCTTTCTTT.

The J gene is TRBJ2-6, the V gene TRBV7-2; D gene ambiguous. CDR1 and CDR2 (germline): SGHTA, FQGNSA. V lost 5 bases and J 0 bases, leaving 8 bases between the germline ends. The CDR3 consists of 15 residues. As DNA, the CDR3 is TGTGCCAGCAGCCGTTCACTCTCTGGGGCCAACGTCCTGACTTTC. As protein: CASSRSLSGANVLTF.

This clonotype was detected ten times or more. The chain uses TRBV7-3 and TRBJ2-5, with TRBD2 as a possible D gene (6 bases). CDR1 is SGHTA, CDR2 FQGTGA, per germline. Trimming pared 5 bases from V and 2 bases from J, leaving 9 bases between. The CDR3 totals 13 residues. The CDR3, as DNA: TGTGCCAGCAGCACGGGGGATCAAGAGACCCAGTACTTC. Encoded protein: CASSTGDQETQYF.

The rearrangement joins TRBV2 to TRBJ2-3; D is unclear. This CDR3 spans 14 amino acids. CDR1 SNHLY and CDR2 FYNNEI come from the germline V gene. The V end lost 2 bases, the J end lost 5 bases, and 11 bases lay between the germline ends. The CDR3 here is CASSEREGIDTQYF. The CDR3 bases are TGTGCCAGCAGTGAACGAGAAGGGATAGATACGCAGTATTTT.

By share of the sample, this clonotype is medium-sized. The chain combines TRBV12-3 or TRBV12-4 with TRBJ2-5, with TRBD1 identical over 10 bases. The CDR3 length is 15 residues. The J segment lost 5 bases and the V segment lost 6 bases, leaving 9 bases of the junction unmatched. CDR3 amino acids: CASSPGQGGRETQYF. CDR3 DNA sequence: TGTGCCAGCAGCCCCGGACAGGGGGGCCGTGAGACCCAGTACTTC.

This clonotype appeared many times. The gene calls are TRBV5-8 and TRBJ1-2; D perhaps matches TRBD1 (6 bases). The CDR3 is 16 residues long. Germline V gene lookup returns CDR1 SGHTS and CDR2 YDEGEE. V lost 0 bases, J lost 3 bases, and 15 bases lay in between. CDR3 nucleotides: TGTGCCAGCAGCTTGGTTGGTACAGGGAGAGACTATGGCTACACCTTC. Translating gives CASSLVGTGRDYGYTF.

V and J are TRBV6-4 and TRBJ1-6, with TRBD1 identical over 8 bases. This CDR3 contains 14 residues. Germline V gives CDR1 MRHNA, CDR2 SNTAGT. V lost 6 bases to trimming and J lost 9 bases; unmatched junction nucleotides: 7. DNA for the CDR3: TGTGCCAGCAGCGAACAGGGGGAAGTTTCACCCCTCCACTTT. The encoded protein is CASSEQGEVSPLHF.

This clonotype was seen a handful of times. V is TRBV11-3 and J is TRBJ2-3; the D gene is possibly TRBD2 (6 bases). Trimming removed 1 base at V and 2 bases at J, with 7 bases between. Germline CDR1 reads SGHNT; CDR2 reads YENEEA. The CDR3 extends over 14 amino acids. CDR3 in amino acids: CASSLGGNTDTQYF. CDR3 in DNA: TGTGCCAGCAGCTTAGGCGGGAACACAGATACGCAGTATTTT.

This clonotype turned up a few times. The chain employs TRBV28 and TRBJ2-2; no firm D call. The CDR3 is 13 amino acids. The germline CDR1 and CDR2 sequences are MDHEN and SYDVKM. Trimming stripped 1 base from V and 6 bases from J, with 6 bases between. The CDR3 sequence: CASSLSTPGELFF. CDR3 nucleotide sequence: TGTGCCAGCAGTTTATCAACCCCCGGGGAGCTGTTTTTT.

This clonotype has a count of ten or more. Because the CDR3 is missing its conserved closing phenylalanine or tryptophan, this is likely a read error. Because the CDR3's place on the DNA is in doubt, the DNA is left out and the CDR3 is given as listed by TCRdb. The V gene is TRBV27, the J gene TRBJ2-4; TRBD2 is the table's D call, not checked against the DNA. A total of 8 residues make up the CDR3, ends included. Germline V gene data show CDR1 as MNHEY and CDR2 as SMNVEV (reference sequence). This CDR3 reads CASSPPPS.

The chain recombines TRBV7-9 with TRBJ1-2; no firm D call. This CDR3 region has 14 residues. The ends were cut back, 7 bases at V and 7 bases at J, with 19 bases in the middle. Germline V gives CDR1 SEHNR, CDR2 FQNEAQ (reference sequence). The CDR3 DNA reads as TGTGCCAGCATCTCCTCGGGCTCTTCCGCTGGCTACACCTTC. This gives the protein CASISSGSSAGYTF.

This clonotype was observed a handful of times. J is TRBJ1-5 and V is TRBV12-3 or TRBV12-4, with a tentative D call TRBD1 (6 bases). The CDR3 loop spans 13 amino acids. Trimming removed 5 bases from V and 7 bases from J, with 12 bases in between. DNA for the CDR3: TGTGCCAGCAGTGAAGTAGGGGGACAGCCCCAGCATTTT. Its translation: CASSEVGGQPQHF.

This clonotype was observed once. The gene calls are TRBV10-3 and TRBJ2-7; no reliable D call. Trimming left V 2 bases short and J 3 bases short, with 5 bases between. Germline loops: CDR1 ENHRY, CDR2 SYGVKD. There are 12 residues in the CDR3. DNA of the CDR3: TGTGCCATCAGTGAGACCGGCTACGAGCAGTACGTC. It encodes CAISETGYEQYV.

This clonotype appeared a few times. CDR3 bases: TGTGCCTATGGGAGGAACTATGGCTACACCTTC. Translated, it gives CAYGRNYGYTF. The chain combines TRBV28 with TRBJ1-2, with D hard to call. V lost 11 bases and J 2 bases, leaving 9 bases between the germline ends. From germline, CDR1 is MDHEN and CDR2 SYDVKM. The CDR3 is 11 amino acids.

The chain's CDR3 is CASSLRGGELFF. As DNA, the CDR3 is TGTGCCAGCAGCCTCAGGGGCGGGGAGCTGTTTTTT. This chain joins TRBV6-1 and TRBJ2-2; tentatively, D is TRBD1 (6 bases). Germline V gene sequence: CDR1 MNHNS, CDR2 SASEGT. V shed 6 bases and J shed 7 bases, with 9 bases lying between them. The CDR3 is 12 amino acids.